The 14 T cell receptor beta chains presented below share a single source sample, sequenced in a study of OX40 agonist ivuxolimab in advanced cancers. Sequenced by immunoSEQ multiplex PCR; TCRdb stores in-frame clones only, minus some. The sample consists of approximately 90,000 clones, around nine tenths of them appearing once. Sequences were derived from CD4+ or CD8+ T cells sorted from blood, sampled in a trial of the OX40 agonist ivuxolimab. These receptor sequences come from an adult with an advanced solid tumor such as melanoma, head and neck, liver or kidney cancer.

The CDR3 reads CASSIDRLSYEQYF. CDR3 nucleotides: TGTGCCAGTAGTATCGACAGGCTCTCCTACGAGCAGTACTTC. This chain uses TRBV19 with TRBJ2-7, with D tentatively TRBD1 (6 bases). Germline V gene data show CDR1 as LNHDA and CDR2 as SQIVND (reference sequence). V gave up 3 bases and J gave up 0 bases, with 9 bases separating them. The CDR3 runs 14 residues.

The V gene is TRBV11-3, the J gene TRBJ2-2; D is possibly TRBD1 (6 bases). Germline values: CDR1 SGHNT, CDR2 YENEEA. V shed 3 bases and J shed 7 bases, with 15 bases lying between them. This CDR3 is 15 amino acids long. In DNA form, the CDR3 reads TGTGCCAGCAGCTTCAAACAGGGAAGGAGCGGGGAGCTGTTTTTT. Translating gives CASSFKQGRSGELFF.

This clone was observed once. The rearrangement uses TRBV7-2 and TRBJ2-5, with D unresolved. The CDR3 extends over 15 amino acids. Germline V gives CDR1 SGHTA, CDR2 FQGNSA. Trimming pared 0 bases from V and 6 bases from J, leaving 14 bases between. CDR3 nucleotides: TGTGCCAGCAGCTTAGCGGGAAGTGCAGAGAAGACCCAGTACTTC. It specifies CASSLAGSAEKTQYF.

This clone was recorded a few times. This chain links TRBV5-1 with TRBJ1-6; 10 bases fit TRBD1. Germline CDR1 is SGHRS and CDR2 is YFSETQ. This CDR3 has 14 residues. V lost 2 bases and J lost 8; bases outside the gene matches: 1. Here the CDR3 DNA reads TGCGCCAGCAGCTTCGGGACAGGGGATTCACCCCTCCACTTT. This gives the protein CASSFGTGDSPLHF.

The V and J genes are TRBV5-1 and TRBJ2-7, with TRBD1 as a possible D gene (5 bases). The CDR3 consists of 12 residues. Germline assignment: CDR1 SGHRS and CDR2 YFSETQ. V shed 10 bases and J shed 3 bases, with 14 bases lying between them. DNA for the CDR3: TGCGCCTCCCGGACGGACAACTACGAGCAGTACTTC. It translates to CASRTDNYEQYF.

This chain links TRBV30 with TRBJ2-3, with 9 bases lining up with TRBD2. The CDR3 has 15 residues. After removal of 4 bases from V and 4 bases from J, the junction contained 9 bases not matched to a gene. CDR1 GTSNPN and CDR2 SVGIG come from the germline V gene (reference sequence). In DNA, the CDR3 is TGTGCCTGGAAAGGCGGGGGGGCCGTAGCAGATACGCAGTATTTT. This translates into CAWKGGGAVADTQYF.

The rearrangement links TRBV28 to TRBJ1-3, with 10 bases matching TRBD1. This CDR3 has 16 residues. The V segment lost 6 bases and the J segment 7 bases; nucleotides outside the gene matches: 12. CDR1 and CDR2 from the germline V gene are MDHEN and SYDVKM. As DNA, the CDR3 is TGTGCCAGCAGACCCGGGACAGGGGCTACCCGGAACACCATATATTTT. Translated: CASRPGTGATRNTIYF.

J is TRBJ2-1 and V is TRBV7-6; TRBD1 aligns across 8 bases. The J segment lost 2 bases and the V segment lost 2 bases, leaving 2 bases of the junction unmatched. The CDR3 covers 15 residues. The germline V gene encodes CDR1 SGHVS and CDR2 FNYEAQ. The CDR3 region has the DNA TGTGCCAGCAGCTTACTGGGACAGGCCTACAATGAGCAGTTCTTC. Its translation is CASSLLGQAYNEQFF.

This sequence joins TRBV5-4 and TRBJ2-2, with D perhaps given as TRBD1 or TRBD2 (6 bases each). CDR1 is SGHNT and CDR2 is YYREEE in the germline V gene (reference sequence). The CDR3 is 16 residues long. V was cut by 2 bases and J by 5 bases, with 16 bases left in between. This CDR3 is CASSLGGGRGTGELFF. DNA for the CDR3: TGTGCCAGCAGCTTAGGAGGGGGTCGAGGAACCGGGGAGCTGTTTTTT.

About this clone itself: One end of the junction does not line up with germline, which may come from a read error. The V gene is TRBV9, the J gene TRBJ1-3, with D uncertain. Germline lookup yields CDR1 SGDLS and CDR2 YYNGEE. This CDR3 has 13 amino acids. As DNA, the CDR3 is TGTACCAGCCGAGCTGGCTCTGGAAACACCATATATTTT. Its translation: CTSRAGSGNTIYF. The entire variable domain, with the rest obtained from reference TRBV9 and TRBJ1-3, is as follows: DSGVTQTPKHLITATGQRVTLRCSPRSGDLSVYWYQQSLDQGLQFLIQYYNGEERAKGNILERFSAQQFPDLHSELNLSSLELGDSALYFCTSRAGSGNTIYFGEGSWLTVV.

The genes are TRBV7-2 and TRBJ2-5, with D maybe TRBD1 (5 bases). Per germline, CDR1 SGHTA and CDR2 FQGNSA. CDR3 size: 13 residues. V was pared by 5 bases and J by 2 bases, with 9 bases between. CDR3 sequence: CASSATVQETQYF. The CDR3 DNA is TGTGCCAGCAGCGCGACAGTACAAGAGACCCAGTACTTC. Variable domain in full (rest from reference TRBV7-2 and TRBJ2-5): GAGVSQSPSNKVTEKGKDVELRCDPISGHTALYWYRQSLGQGLEFLIYFQGNSAPDKSGLPSDRFSAERTGGSVSTLTIQRTQQEDSAVYLCASSATVQETQYFGPGTRLLVL.

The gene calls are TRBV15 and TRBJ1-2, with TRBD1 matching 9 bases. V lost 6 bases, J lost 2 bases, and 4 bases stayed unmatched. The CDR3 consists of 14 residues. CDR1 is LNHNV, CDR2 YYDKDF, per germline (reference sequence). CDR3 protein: CATSTGQGNYGYTF. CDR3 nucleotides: TGTGCCACCAGTACGGGACAGGGAAACTATGGCTACACCTTC.

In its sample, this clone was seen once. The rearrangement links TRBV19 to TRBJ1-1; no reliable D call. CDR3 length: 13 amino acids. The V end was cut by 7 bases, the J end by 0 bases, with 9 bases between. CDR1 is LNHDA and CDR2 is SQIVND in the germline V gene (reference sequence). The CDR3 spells CASTNRVNTEAFF. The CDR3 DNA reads TGTGCCAGTACTAACAGAGTGAACACTGAAGCTTTCTTT.

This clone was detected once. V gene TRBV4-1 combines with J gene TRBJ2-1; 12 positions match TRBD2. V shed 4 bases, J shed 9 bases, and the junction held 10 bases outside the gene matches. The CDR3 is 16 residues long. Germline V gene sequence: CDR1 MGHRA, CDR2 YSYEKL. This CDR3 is CASSPPLAGGLREQFF. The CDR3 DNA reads TGCGCCAGCAGCCCTCCACTAGCGGGGGGCCTCCGTGAGCAGTTCTTC.